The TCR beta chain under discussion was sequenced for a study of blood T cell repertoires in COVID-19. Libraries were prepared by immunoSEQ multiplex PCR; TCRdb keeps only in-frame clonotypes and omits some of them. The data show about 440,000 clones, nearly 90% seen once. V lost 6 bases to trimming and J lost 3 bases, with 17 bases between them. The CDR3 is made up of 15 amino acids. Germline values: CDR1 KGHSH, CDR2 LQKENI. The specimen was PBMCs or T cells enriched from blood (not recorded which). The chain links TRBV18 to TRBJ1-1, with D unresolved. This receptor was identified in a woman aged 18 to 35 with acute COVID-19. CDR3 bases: TGTGCCAGCTCCCTGGACGGGTCGAGGGACACTGAAGCTTTCTTT. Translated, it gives CASSLDGSRDTEAFF.